The T cell receptor (beta chain) described here comes from a study of shared clonotypes between healthy human individuals. Study-level findings and limits: Generation probabilities of non-shared clonotypes were lower (relative to those shared by all four donors).

Of note for this clone: The antigen is undetermined.

Sequenced by immunoSEQ multiplex PCR; TCRdb stores in-frame clones only, minus some. Seen here are roughly 770,000 clones, about 96% observed once, and the top ten hold less than 0.25%. Naive CD8 cells lacked CD45RO and underwent positive selection for CCR7, leaving out terminally differentiated effector memory CD45RA+ cells. The V segment lost 2 bases and the J segment 3 bases; nucleotides outside the gene matches: 4. Germline CDR1 reads MNHEY; CDR2 reads SMNVEV (reference sequence). CDR3 length equals 14 residues. The sample consisted of naive CD8+ T cells sorted from blood. The V call is TRBV27, the J call TRBJ2-7; 7 nucleotides match TRBD1. This TCR was sampled from a man aged 25-45 years in good health. CDR3 residues: CASSLRDRNYEQYF. For the CDR3, the DNA is TGTGCCAGCAGTTTACGGGACAGAAACTACGAGCAGTACTTC.